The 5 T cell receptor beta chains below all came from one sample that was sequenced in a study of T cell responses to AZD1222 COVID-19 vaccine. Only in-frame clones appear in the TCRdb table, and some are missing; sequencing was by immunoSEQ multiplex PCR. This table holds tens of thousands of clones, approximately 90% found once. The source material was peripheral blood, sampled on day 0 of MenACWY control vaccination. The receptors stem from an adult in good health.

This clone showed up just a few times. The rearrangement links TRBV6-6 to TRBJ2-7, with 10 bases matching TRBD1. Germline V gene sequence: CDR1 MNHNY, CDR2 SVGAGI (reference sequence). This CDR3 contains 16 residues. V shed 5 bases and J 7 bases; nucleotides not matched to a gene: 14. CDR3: CASSPPRQGALMEQYF. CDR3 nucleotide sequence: TGTGCCAGCAGTCCGCCCAGACAGGGGGCCCTAATGGAGCAGTACTTC.

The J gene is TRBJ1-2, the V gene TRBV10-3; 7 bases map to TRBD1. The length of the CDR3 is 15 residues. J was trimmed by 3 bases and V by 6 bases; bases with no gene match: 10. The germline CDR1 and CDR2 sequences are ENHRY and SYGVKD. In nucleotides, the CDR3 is TGTGCCATCAGAGGGGGGAGGGGGCCCGACTATGGCTACACCTTC. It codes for CAIRGGRGPDYGYTF.

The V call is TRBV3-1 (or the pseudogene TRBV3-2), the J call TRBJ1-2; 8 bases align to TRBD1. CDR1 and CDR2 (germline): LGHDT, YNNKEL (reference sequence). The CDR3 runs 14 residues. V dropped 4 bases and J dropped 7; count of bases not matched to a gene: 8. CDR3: CASSPPGQVFGYTF. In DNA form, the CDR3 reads TGTGCCAGCAGCCCGCCGGGACAGGTGTTTGGCTACACCTTC.

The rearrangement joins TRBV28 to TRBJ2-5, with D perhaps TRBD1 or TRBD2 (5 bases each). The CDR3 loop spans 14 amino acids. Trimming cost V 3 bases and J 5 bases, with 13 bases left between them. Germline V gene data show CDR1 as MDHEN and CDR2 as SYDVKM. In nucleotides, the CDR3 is TGTGCCAGCAGTTTTTACAGGTCGGGGGAGACCCAGTACTTC. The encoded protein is CASSFYRSGETQYF.

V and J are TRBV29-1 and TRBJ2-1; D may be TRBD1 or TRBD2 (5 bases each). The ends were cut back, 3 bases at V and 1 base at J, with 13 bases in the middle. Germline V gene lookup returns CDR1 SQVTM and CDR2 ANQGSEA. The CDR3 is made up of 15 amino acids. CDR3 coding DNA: TGCAGCGTTGACTCCGGGAAGGGGTCCTACAATGAGCAGTTCTTC. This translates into CSVDSGKGSYNEQFF.